This T cell receptor (beta chain) was profiled in a study of Tregs in tolerant kidney transplant recipients. Thawed PBMCs were FACS-sorted into unstimulated CD4+CD25+CD127- regulatory T cells, CD4+CD25- non-regulatory cells, CD4 and CD8 cells. Germline CDR1 reads SGHAT; CDR2 reads FQNNGV. V gave up 1 base and J gave up 8 bases, with 14 bases separating them. The CDR3 covers 14 residues. As to this clone: Its specificity is not known.

The data were produced by immunoSEQ multiplex PCR, yet TCRdb's version contains in-frame clones alone and is incomplete. The sample contains hundreds of thousands of clones, approximately 83% of which appear only once. Study-level findings and limits: No direct test of biological reproducibility was done here. Findings come from small patient numbers and require larger validation.

The source of this sequence is a human donor in good health. This chain joins TRBV11-2 and TRBJ1-1, with no clear D. Sequencing input: CD4+ T cells from blood. CDR3 sequence reads: CASSLVLQGVEAFF. The CDR3, as DNA: TGTGCCAGCAGCTTAGTTCTCCAAGGCGTAGAAGCTTTCTTT. The variable domain in full, with the rest retrieved from reference TRBV11-2 and TRBJ1-1, is EAGVAQSPRYKIIEKRQSVAFWCNPISGHATLYWYQQILGQGPKLLIQFQNNGVVDDSQLPKDRFSAERLKGVDSTLKIQPAKLEDSAVYLCASSLVLQGVEAFFGQGTRLTVV.